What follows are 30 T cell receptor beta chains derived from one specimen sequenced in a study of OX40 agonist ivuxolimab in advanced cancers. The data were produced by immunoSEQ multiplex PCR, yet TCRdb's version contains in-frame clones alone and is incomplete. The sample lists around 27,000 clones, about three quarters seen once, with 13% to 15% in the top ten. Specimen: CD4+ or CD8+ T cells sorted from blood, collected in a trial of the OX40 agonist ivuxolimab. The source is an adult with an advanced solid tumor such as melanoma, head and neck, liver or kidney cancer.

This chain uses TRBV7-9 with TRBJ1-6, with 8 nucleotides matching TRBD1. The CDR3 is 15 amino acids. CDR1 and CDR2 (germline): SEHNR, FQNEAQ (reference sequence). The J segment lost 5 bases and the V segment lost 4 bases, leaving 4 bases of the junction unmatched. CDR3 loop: CASSSRDRNNSPLHF. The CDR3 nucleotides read TGTGCCAGCAGCTCCCGGGACAGGAATAATTCACCCCTCCACTTT.

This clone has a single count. The CDR3 region is CASSLGGQGDFYTEAFF. CDR3 in DNA: TGTGCCAGCAGCTTAGGGGGACAGGGGGATTTTTACACTGAAGCTTTCTTT. V gene TRBV11-2 combines with J gene TRBJ1-1; 11 bases fit TRBD1. Germline values: CDR1 SGHAT, CDR2 FQNNGV. V was clipped by 1 base and J by 3 bases; unmatched bases: 7. This CDR3 is 17 amino acids long.

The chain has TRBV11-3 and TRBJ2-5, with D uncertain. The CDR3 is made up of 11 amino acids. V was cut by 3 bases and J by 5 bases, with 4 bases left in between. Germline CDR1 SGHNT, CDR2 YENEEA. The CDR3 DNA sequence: TGTGCCAGCAGCTTCCGGGAGACCCAGTACTTC. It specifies CASSFRETQYF.

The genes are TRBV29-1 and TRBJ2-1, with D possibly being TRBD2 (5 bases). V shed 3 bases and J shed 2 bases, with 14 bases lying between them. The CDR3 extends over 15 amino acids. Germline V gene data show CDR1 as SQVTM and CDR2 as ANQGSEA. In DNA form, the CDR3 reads TGCAGCGTTGATGTGGTCGGAGGAACCTACAATGAGCAGTTCTTC. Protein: CSVDVVGGTYNEQFF.

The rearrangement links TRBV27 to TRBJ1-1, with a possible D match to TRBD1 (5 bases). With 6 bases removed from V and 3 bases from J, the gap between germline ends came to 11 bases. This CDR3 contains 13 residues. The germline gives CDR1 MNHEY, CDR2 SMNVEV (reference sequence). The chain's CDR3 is CASRNRLDTEAFF. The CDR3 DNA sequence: TGTGCCAGCAGAAACAGGCTCGACACTGAAGCTTTCTTT.

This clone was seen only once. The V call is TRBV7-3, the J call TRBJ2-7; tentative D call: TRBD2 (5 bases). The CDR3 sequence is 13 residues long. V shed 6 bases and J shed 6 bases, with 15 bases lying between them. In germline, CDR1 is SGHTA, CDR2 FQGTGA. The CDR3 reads CASSPRGSGEQYF. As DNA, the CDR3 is TGTGCCAGCAGTCCCCGCGGGTCAGGCGAGCAGTACTTC.

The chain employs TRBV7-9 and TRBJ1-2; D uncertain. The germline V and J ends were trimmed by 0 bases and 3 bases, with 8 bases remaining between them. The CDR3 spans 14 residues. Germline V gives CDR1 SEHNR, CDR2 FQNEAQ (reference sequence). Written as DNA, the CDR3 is TGTGCCAGCAGCTTAGCGACGGAATACTATGGCTACACCTTC. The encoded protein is CASSLATEYYGYTF.

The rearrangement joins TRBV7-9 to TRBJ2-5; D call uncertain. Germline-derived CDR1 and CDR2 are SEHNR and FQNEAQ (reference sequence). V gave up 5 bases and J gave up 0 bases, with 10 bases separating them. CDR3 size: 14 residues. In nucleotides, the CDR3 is TGTGCCAGCAGCAACCCGGGCTACCAAGAGACCCAGTACTTC. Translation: CASSNPGYQETQYF.

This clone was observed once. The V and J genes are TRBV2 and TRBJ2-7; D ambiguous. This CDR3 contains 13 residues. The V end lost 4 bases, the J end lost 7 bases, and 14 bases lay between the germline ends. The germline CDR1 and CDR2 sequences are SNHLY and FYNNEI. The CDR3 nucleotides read TGTGCCAGCAGTGCGCAGGAGATGGTGGAGCAGTACTTC. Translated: CASSAQEMVEQYF.

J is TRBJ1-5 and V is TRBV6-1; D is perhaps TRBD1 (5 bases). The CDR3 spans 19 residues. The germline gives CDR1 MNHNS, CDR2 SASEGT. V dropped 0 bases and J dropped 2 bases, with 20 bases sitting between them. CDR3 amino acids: CASSEALLGPGTRNQPQHF. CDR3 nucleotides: TGTGCCAGCAGTGAAGCGCTTCTGGGGCCAGGGACCCGCAATCAGCCCCAGCATTTT.

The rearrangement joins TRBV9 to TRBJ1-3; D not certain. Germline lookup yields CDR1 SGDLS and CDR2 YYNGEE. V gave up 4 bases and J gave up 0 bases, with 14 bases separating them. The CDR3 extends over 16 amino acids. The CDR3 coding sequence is TGTGCCAGCAGCTCCAAACCGGTCATCTCTGGAAACACCATATATTTT. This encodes CASSSKPVISGNTIYF.

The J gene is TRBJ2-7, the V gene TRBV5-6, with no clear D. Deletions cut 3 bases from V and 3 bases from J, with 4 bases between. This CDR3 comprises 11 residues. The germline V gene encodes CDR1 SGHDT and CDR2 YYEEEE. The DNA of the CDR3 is TGTGCCAGCAGCTCTTACTACGAGCAGTACTTC. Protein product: CASSSYYEQYF.

In nucleotides, the CDR3 is TGTGCCAGCAGCTTTCCGGGACAGGGGTTATACGAGCAGTACTTC. Its protein is CASSFPGQGLYEQYF. V usage is TRBV7-9 and J usage is TRBJ2-7; the match to TRBD1 covers 10 bases. CDR3 length: 15 residues. Germline loops: CDR1 SEHNR, CDR2 FQNEAQ (reference sequence). Trimming at V came to 3 bases and at J to 4 bases, leaving 6 bases not matched to a gene.

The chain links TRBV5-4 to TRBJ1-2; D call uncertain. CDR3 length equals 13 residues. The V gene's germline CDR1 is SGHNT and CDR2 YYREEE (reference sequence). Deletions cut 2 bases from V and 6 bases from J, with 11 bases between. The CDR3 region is CASSFAGDDGYTF. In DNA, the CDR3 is TGTGCCAGCAGCTTTGCTGGGGATGATGGCTACACCTTC.

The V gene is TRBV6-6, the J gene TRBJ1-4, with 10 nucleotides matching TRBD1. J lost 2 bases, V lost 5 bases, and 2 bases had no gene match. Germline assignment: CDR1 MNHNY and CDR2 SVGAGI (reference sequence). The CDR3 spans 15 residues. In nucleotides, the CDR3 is TGTGCCAGCAGTCGGACAGGGGGGACTAATGAAAAACTGTTTTTT. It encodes CASSRTGGTNEKLFF.

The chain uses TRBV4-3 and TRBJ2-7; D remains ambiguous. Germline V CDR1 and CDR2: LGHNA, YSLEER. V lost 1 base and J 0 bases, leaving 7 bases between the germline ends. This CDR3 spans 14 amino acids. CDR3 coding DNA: TGCGCCAGCAGCCAAGGCGAGGCCTCCTACGAGCAGTACTTC. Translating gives CASSQGEASYEQYF.

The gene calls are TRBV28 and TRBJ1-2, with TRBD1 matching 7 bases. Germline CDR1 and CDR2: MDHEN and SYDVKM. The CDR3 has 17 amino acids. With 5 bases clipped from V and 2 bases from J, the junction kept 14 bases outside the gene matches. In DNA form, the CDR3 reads TGTGCCAGCAGTCTAACAAGGGACAGCCGTATAAACTATGGCTACACCTTC. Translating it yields CASSLTRDSRINYGYTF.

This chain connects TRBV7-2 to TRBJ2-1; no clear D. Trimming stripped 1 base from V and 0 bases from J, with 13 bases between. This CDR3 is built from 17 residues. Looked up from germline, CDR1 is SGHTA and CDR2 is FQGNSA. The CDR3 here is CASSLELEADSYNEQFF. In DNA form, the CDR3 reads TGTGCCAGCAGCTTAGAGCTTGAGGCAGACTCCTACAATGAGCAGTTCTTC.

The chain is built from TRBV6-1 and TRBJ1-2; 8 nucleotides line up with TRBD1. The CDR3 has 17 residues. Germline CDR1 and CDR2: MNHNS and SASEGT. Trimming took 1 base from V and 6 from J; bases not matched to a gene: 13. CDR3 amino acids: CASSEGTGRSPEDGYTF. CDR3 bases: TGTGCCAGCAGTGAAGGGACAGGGAGATCCCCGGAGGATGGCTACACCTTC.

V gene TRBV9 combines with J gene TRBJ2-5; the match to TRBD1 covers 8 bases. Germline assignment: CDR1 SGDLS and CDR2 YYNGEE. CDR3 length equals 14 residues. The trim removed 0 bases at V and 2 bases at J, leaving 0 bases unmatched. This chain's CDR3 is CASSVGDRQETQYF. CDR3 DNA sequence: TGTGCCAGCAGCGTAGGGGACAGGCAAGAGACCCAGTACTTC.

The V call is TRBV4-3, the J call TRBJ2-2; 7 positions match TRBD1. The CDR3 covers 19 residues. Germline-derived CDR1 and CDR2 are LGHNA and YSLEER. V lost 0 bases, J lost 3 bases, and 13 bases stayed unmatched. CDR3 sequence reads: CASSQDWEGGLGDTGELFF. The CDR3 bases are TGCGCCAGCAGCCAAGATTGGGAAGGGGGCTTAGGAGACACCGGGGAGCTGTTTTTT.

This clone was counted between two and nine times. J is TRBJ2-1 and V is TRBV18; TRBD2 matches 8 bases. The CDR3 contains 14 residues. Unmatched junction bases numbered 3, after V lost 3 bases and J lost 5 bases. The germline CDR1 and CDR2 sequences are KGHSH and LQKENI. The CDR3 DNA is TGTGCCAGCTCACCTGGCGGGGGGAACAATGAGCAGTTCTTC. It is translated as CASSPGGGNNEQFF.

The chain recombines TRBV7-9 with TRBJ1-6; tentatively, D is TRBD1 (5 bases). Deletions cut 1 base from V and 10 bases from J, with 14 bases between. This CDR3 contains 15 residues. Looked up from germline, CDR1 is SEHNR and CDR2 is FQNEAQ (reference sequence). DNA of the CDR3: TGTGCCAGCAGCTTAGTTTTGGGGCCGATCTCACCCCTCCACTTT. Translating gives CASSLVLGPISPLHF.

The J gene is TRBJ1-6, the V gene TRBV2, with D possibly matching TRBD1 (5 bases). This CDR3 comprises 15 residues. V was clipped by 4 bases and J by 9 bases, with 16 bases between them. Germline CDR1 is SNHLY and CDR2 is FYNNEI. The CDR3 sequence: CASSGAVRARSPLHF. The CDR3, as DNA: TGTGCCAGCAGTGGGGCGGTCAGGGCACGTTCACCCCTCCACTTT.

The CDR3 region is CASSQWTSSYNEQFF. The CDR3 DNA sequence: TGCGCCAGCAGCCAATGGACAAGCTCCTACAATGAGCAGTTCTTC. V is TRBV4-3 and J is TRBJ2-1; perhaps TRBD1 as D (5 bases). Germline values: CDR1 LGHNA, CDR2 YSLEER. V was trimmed by 2 bases and J by 0 bases, leaving 8 bases between them. This CDR3 contains 15 residues.

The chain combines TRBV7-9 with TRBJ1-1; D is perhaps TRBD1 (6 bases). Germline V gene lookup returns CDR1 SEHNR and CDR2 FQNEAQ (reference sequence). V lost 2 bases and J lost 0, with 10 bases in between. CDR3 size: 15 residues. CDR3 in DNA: TGTGCCAGCAGCTTAAATCAGGGGATGAACACTGAAGCTTTCTTT. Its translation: CASSLNQGMNTEAFF. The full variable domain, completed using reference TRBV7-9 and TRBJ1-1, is DTGVSQNPRHKITKRGQNVTFRCDPISEHNRLYWYRQTLGQGPEFLTYFQNEAQLEKSRLLSDRFSAERPKGSFSTLEIQRTEQGDSAMYLCASSLNQGMNTEAFFGQGTRLTVV.

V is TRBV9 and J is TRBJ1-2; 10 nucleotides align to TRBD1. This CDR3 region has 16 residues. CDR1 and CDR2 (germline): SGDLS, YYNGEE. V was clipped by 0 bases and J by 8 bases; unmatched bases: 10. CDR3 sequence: CASSVGTDRGPWGYTF. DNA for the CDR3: TGTGCCAGCAGCGTAGGGACCGACAGGGGGCCTTGGGGCTACACCTTC.

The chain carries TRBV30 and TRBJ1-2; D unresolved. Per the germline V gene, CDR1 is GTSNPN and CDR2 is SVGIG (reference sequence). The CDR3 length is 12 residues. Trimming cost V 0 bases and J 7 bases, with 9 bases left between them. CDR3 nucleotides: TGTGCCTGGAGTGTACGGGGATCTGGCTACACCTTC. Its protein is CAWSVRGSGYTF.

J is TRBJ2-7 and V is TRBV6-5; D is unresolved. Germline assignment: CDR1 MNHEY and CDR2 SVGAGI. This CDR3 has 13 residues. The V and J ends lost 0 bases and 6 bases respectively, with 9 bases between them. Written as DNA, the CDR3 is TGTGCCAGCAGTTACTCGGAAGGGCTCGAGCAGTACTTC. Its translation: CASSYSEGLEQYF.

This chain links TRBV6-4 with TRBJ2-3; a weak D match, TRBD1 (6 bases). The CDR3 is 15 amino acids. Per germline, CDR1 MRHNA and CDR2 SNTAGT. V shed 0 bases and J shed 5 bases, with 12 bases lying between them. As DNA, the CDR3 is TGTGCCAGCAGTGACTCTCCAGGGGAAATAGATACGCAGTATTTT. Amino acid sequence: CASSDSPGEIDTQYF.